This is a list of T cell receptor beta chains from one sample in a study of T cells in Graves' hyperthyroidism and ophthalmopathy. TCRdb re-analysed the multiplex PCR reads in MiXCR, keeping a single row per CDR3 protein. The profile covers roughly 330,000 distinct CDR3 sequences, with roughly 15% appearing a single time and 33% taken by the ten largest. The sample comprised blood. All receptors come from a young man with Graves' hyperthyroidism. Both conserved end residues are part of each CDR3. Fields, in order: J gene, D gene, V gene, clone size, CDR3 DNA, CDR3 protein. A D gene is named only where the DNA matches it firmly. Rows may omit the clone size; those that give it use once, few, many or a size class.

TRBJ1-2,-,TRBV6-1,few,TGTGCCAGCAGTCCCCGGGACACCTGGGGTGGCTACACCTTC,CASSPRDTWGGYTF
TRBJ1-5,-,TRBV2,many,TGTGCCAGCAGTGGCCCGGCCCTAAATCAGCCCCAGCATTTT,CASSGPALNQPQHF
TRBJ2-1,-,TRBV27,-,TGTGCCAGCATCCCACTGGAGGTGGATGAGCAGTTCTTC,CASIPLEVDEQFF
TRBJ1-1,-,TRBV5-1,many,TGCGCCAGCACTCAGGGGACGACTGAAGCTTTCTTT,CASTQGTTEAFF
TRBJ2-1,-,TRBV19,-,TGTGCCAGTAGTATTTTGTCCGGGAGTCTTTACAATGAGCAGTTCTTC,CASSILSGSLYNEQFF
TRBJ2-2,-,TRBV20-1,-,TGCAGTGCTGCGCAAAACGCCGGGGAGCTGTTTTTT,CSAAQNAGELFF
TRBJ2-3,TRBD1,TRBV2,few,TGTGCCAGCAGTGATGGAAAAACAGGGGGCCGCACAGATACGCAGTATTTT,CASSDGKTGGRTDTQYF
TRBJ2-7,TRBD1,TRBV29-1,many,TGCAGCGTACCCCTCAGGGGGAGTTCCTACGAGCAGTACTTC,CSVPLRGSSYEQYF
TRBJ2-6,-,TRBV12-3/TRBV12-4,-,TGTGCCAGCAGTCCAAGGACACGGATTGGGGTCTCTGGGGCCAACGTCCTGACTTTC,CASSPRTRIGVSGANVLTF
TRBJ2-1,-,TRBV27,-,TGTGCCAGCAGTTTATCCCCCACCTACAATGAGCAGTTCTTC,CASSLSPTYNEQFF
TRBJ1-5,-,TRBV7-2,-,TGTGCCAGCAGCGCCACGGGGCAAGGGTGGCCCCAGCATTTT,CASSATGQGWPQHF
TRBJ2-3,-,TRBV5-5,few,TGTGCCAGCAGCCGTGGACGACTCGCAGATACGCAGTATTTT,CASSRGRLADTQYF
TRBJ2-1,-,TRBV3-1,many,TGTGCCAGCAGCCAAGGAGGCTTCCACAATGAGCAGTTCTTC,CASSQGGFHNEQFF
TRBJ1-2,-,TRBV28,-,TGTGCCAGCAACCTCGCAGGGGACTATGGCTACACCTTC,CASNLAGDYGYTF
TRBJ2-7,-,TRBV3-1,-,TGTGCCAGCAGCCAAGATGGTACGAGGGTCGACTTC,CASSQDGTRVDF
TRBJ2-2,-,TRBV11-2,many,TGTGCCAGCAGAGGCCTCGGGGAGCTGTTTTTT,CASRGLGELFF
TRBJ2-5,TRBD2,TRBV14,few,TGTGCCAGCAGCCGAGAACTAGCGCCCTTGGGGGAGACCCAGTACTTC,CASSRELAPLGETQYF
TRBJ2-5,-,TRBV28,many,TGTGCCAGCAGCCCCCCCATCCAAGAGACCCAGTACTTC,CASSPPIQETQYF
TRBJ1-2,TRBD1,TRBV20-1,few,TGCAGTGCTAACGGACAGGGGGGAGATGGCTACACCTTC,CSANGQGGDGYTF
TRBJ2-7,-,TRBV5-1,few,TGCGCCAGCAGCTTACAGGGTATACGTGACGAGCAGTACTTC,CASSLQGIRDEQYF
TRBJ1-2,-,TRBV18,many,TGTGCCAGCTCAGTGGCCCAGGGACCCTATGGCTACACCTTC,CASSVAQGPYGYTF
TRBJ1-2,-,TRBV7-8,-,TGTGCCAGCAGCTCGATCGGACAGCTAAGTGATGGCTACACCTTC,CASSSIGQLSDGYTF
TRBJ1-1,-,TRBV6-1,-,TGTGCCAGCAGTGCTTCCGGGACCGAGACTGAAGCTTTCTTT,CASSASGTETEAFF
TRBJ2-5,-,TRBV7-6,many,TGTGCCAGCAGCCTCCGGGCGGCCCAAGAGACCCAGTACTTC,CASSLRAAQETQYF
TRBJ2-2,-,TRBV5-1,-,TGCGCCAGCACCACAGGGTCAGCGACCGGGGAGCTGTTTTTT,CASTTGSATGELFF
TRBJ2-1,-,TRBV7-8,many,TGTGCCAGCAGCTCCGTTTACAATGAGCAGTTCTTC,CASSSVYNEQFF
TRBJ1-6,-,TRBV7-9,-,TGTGCCAGCAGCGCTTTGGGGCCATATAATTCACCCCTCCACTTT,CASSALGPYNSPLHF
TRBJ2-1,-,TRBV28,many,TGTGCCAGCAGTTTATCGGGTGGAAGGGGTTACAATGAGCAGTTCTTC,CASSLSGGRGYNEQFF
TRBJ2-7,-,TRBV27,few,TGTGCCAGCAGTCTCTCCGGGACAAGTTCCTACGAGCAGTACTTC,CASSLSGTSSYEQYF
TRBJ2-7,-,TRBV2,many,TGTGCCAGAGGAGGGGAGAGCTCCTACGAGCAGTACTTC,CARGGESSYEQYF
TRBJ2-7,TRBD2,TRBV7-9,-,TGTGCCAGCGGGGGAGGGGTGGCCTACGAGCAGTACTTC,CASGGGVAYEQYF
TRBJ1-1,-,TRBV11-3,-,TGTGCCAGCCCCGGGGGCAGCATGAACACTGAAGCTTTCTTT,CASPGGSMNTEAFF
TRBJ1-6,TRBD1,TRBV7-6,few,TGTGCCAGCAGCGCCCGCACAGGGGACTCTTCACCCCTCCACTTT,CASSARTGDSSPLHF
TRBJ1-1,-,TRBV6-1,many,TGTGCCAGCGGCCAAAGTCCGGGGACGGCTAACACTGAAGCTTTCTTT,CASGQSPGTANTEAFF
TRBJ1-1,-,TRBV12-3/TRBV12-4,many,TGTGCCAGCAGTCCCCGACCTGGGGGGGTTACTGAAGCTTTCTTT,CASSPRPGGVTEAFF
TRBJ2-1,-,TRBV5-4,-,TGTGTGGAGGGCCGGGATAGCAATGAGCAGTTCTTC,CVEGRDSNEQFF
TRBJ2-7,TRBD1,TRBV12-3/TRBV12-4,-,TGTGCCAGCAGTTTTGCGGGACAGGTCGGGGAGCAGTACTTC,CASSFAGQVGEQYF
TRBJ2-7,-,TRBV25-1,few,TGTGCCAGCAGTGAATATAGACAAGACTACGAGCAGTACTTC,CASSEYRQDYEQYF
TRBJ2-5,-,TRBV29-1,few,TGCAGCGTTGATGGACAGAGCGCTGAGACCCAGTACTTC,CSVDGQSAETQYF
TRBJ1-5,-,TRBV5-8,many,TGTGCCAGCAGCTTGTTACGGGGAGGCAATCAGCCCCAGCATTTT,CASSLLRGGNQPQHF
TRBJ2-1,TRBD2,TRBV20-1,-,TGCAGTGCTAGAGGGGGCGGGAGGGGGGAGCAGTTCTTC,CSARGGGRGEQFF
TRBJ2-7,-,TRBV10-2,many,TGCGCCAGCAGTGAGGTCGTAGGGGAGTCCTACGAGCAGTACTTC,CASSEVVGESYEQYF
TRBJ2-3,-,TRBV29-1,many,TGCAGCGTTGTAAGCCCCTACACAGATACGCAGTATTTT,CSVVSPYTDTQYF
TRBJ2-2,-,TRBV7-8,many,TGTGCCAGCATCTTGGGTCGTTTGGCCGGGGAGCTGTTTTTT,CASILGRLAGELFF
TRBJ2-7,TRBD2,TRBV6-1,-,TGTGCCAGCAGAGAGGGGGGACTAGCGGGAGGTCCTCGGGAGCAGTACTTC,CASREGGLAGGPREQYF
TRBJ1-4,-,TRBV2,few,TGTGCCAGCAGTTGGTCACTTAATGAAAAACTGTTTTTT,CASSWSLNEKLFF
TRBJ1-4,TRBD1,TRBV12-3/TRBV12-4,-,TGTGCCAGCAAAACAGGGGTGGGTGAAAAACTGTTTTTT,CASKTGVGEKLFF
TRBJ2-6,-,TRBV6-2/TRBV6-3,-,TGTGCCAGCAGTTACGGGGTCTCTGGGGCCAACGTCCCGACTTTC,CASSYGVSGANVPTF
TRBJ2-3,-,TRBV6-2/TRBV6-3,-,TGTACCAGCAGCGACACAGGGCCCACAGATACGCAGTATTTT,CTSSDTGPTDTQYF
TRBJ1-5,-,TRBV27,-,TGTGCCAGCAGTTCGTGGGCAGCCGATCAGCCCCAGCATTTT,CASSSWAADQPQHF
TRBJ2-7,TRBD2,TRBV27,many,TGTGCCAGCAGTTGGAGCAGCGGGAGCAACGAGCAGTACTTC,CASSWSSGSNEQYF
TRBJ2-3,TRBD2,TRBV27,many,TGTGCCAGCAGACTAGCGGGAGAGGCAGATACGCAGTATTTT,CASRLAGEADTQYF
TRBJ2-3,-,TRBV27,many,TGTGCCAGCAGTTTTAGAGGGATGGGCAAGGGCACAGATACGCAGTATTTT,CASSFRGMGKGTDTQYF